This T cell receptor beta chain is from a study of cytomegalovirus exposure and HLA in healthy donors. About the research overall: Unique TCRs numbering about 87 million, obtained from HLA-typed donors, made up an early data release. Findings of the study overall: Researchers counted around 180 TCR beta chains as cytomegalovirus-associated. Previous analysis showed most TCR beta V segments were productive about 87% or about 30% of the time. In a later analysis, about 17,000 TCR beta sequences were associated with HLA alleles at 0.05 false discovery rate.

With regard to this clone: Its matching antigen is unknown.

Both 60 Vbeta primers and 13 Jbeta primers went into the PCR. Here immunoSEQ multiplex PCR was the method, and the copy in TCRdb shows in-frame clones only, minus some. The sample gives about 150,000 clones, roughly 70% of which show up once; under 2% is in the top ten. The CDR3 is 15 amino acids. The V gene's germline CDR1 is MNHNS and CDR2 SASEGT. Trimming cost V 8 bases and J 4 bases, with 18 bases left between them. The TCR was taken from a middle-aged woman in good health and CMV-seronegative. The chain links TRBV6-1 to TRBJ1-5, with a possible D match to TRBD1 (6 bases). The sequenced material came from PBMCs. The CDR3 nucleotides are TGTGCCAGCGCACCTCCTGGGACACAAAATCAGCCCCAGCATTTT. It encodes CASAPPGTQNQPQHF.